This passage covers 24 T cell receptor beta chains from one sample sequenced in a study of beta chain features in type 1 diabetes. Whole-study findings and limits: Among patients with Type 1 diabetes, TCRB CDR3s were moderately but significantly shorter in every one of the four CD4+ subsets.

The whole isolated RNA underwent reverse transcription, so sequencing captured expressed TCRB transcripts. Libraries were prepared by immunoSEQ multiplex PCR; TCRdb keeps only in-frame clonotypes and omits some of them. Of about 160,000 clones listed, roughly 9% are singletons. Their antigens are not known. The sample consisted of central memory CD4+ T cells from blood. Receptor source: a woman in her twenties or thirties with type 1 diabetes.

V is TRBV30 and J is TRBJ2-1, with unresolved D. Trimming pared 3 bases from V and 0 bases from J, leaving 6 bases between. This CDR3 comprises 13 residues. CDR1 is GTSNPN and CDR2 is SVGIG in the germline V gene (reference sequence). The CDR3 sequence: CAWRVSSYNEQFF. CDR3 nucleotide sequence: TGTGCCTGGAGGGTGAGCTCCTACAATGAGCAGTTCTTC.

The DNA of the CDR3 is TGTGCCAGCAGCTTAGATCCGTTCTCCTACGAGCAGTACTTC. Encoded protein: CASSLDPFSYEQYF. The J gene is TRBJ2-7, the V gene TRBV11-2; D gene ambiguous. Between the trimmed V and J ends, which lost 0 bases and 0 bases, there was a span of 6 bases. Germline V gene sequence: CDR1 SGHAT, CDR2 FQNNGV. CDR3 size: 14 residues.

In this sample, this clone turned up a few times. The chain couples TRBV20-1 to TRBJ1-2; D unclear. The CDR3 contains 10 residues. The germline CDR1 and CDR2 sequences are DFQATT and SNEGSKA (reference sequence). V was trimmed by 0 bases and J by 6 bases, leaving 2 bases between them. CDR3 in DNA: TGCAGTGCTAGAGATAATGGCTACACCTTC. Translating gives CSARDNGYTF.

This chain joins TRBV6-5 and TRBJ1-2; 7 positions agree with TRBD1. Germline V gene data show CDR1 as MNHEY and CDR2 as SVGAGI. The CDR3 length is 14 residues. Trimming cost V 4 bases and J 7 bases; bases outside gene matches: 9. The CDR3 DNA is TGTGCCAGCAGTTCCACCGCAGGGGGAGCTGGCTACACCTTC. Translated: CASSSTAGGAGYTF.

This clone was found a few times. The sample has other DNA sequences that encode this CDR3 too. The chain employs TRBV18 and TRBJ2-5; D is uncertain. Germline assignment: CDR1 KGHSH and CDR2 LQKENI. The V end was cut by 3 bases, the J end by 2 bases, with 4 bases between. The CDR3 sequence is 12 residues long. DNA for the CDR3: TGTGCCAGCTCACCGTCGCAAGAGACCCAGTACTTC. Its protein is CASSPSQETQYF.

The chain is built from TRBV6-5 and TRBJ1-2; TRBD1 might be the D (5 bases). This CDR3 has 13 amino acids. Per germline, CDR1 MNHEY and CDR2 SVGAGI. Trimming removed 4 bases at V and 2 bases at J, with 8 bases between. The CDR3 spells CASSLGANYGYTF. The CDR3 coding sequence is TGTGCCAGCAGTTTAGGGGCGAACTATGGCTACACCTTC.

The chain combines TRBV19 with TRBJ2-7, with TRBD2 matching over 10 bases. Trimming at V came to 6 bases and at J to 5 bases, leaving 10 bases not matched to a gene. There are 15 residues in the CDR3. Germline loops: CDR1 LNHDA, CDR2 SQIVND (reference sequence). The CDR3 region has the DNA TGTGCCAGTAGAAGTTATCTAGCGGGAGAGCACGAGCAGTACTTC. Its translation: CASRSYLAGEHEQYF.

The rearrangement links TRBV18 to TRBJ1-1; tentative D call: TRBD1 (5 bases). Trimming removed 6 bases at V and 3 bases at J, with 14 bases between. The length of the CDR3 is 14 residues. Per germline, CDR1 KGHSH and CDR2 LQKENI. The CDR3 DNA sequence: TGTGCCAGCTCGGCCCAGGGATACTACACTGAAGCTTTCTTT. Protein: CASSAQGYYTEAFF. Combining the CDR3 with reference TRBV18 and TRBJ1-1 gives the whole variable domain NAGVMQNPRHLVRRRGQEARLRCSPMKGHSHVYWYRQLPEEGLKFMVYLQKENIIDESGMPKERFSAEFPKEGPSILRIQQVVRGDSAAYFCASSAQGYYTEAFFGQGTRLTVV.

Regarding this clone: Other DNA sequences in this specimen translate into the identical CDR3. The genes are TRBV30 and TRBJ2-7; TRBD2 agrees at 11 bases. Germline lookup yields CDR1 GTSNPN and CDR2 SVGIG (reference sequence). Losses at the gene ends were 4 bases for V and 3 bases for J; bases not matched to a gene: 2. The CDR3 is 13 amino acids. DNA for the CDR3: TGTGCCTGGAATAGCGGGAGGGGCTACGAGCAGTACTTC. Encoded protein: CAWNSGRGYEQYF.

The CDR3 sequence: CASSPLARYGEAFF. As DNA, the CDR3 is TGCGCCAGCAGCCCCCTAGCGCGGTATGGTGAAGCTTTCTTT. The J gene is TRBJ1-1, the V gene TRBV4-1; no reliable D call. The V end was cut by 4 bases, the J end by 7 bases, with 16 bases between. The CDR3 is made up of 14 amino acids. Germline CDR1 reads MGHRA; CDR2 reads YSYEKL.

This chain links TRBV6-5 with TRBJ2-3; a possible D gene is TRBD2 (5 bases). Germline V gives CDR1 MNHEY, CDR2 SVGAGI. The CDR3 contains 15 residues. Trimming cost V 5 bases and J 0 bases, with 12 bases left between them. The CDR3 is CASSQRTLSTDTQYF. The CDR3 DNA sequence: TGTGCCAGCAGTCAAAGGACTCTAAGCACAGATACGCAGTATTTT.

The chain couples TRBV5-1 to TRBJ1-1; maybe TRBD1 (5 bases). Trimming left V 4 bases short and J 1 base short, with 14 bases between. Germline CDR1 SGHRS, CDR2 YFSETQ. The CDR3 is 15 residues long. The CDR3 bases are TGCGCCAGCAGCCTTGGGGTCAGGGCGAACACTGAAGCTTTCTTT. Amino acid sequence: CASSLGVRANTEAFF.

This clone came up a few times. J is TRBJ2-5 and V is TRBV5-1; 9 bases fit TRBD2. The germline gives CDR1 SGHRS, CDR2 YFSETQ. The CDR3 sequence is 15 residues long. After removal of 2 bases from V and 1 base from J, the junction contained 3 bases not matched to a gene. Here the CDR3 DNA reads TGCGCCAGCAGCTTCCTAGCGGGATCCCAAGAGACCCAGTACTTC. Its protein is CASSFLAGSQETQYF.

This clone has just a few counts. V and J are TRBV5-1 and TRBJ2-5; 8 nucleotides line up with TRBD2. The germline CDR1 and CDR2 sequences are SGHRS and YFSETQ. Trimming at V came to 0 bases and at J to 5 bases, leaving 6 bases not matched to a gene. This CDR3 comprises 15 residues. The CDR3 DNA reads TGCGCCAGCAGCTTGGTTGCGGGAGGTGCGGAGACCCAGTACTTC. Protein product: CASSLVAGGAETQYF.

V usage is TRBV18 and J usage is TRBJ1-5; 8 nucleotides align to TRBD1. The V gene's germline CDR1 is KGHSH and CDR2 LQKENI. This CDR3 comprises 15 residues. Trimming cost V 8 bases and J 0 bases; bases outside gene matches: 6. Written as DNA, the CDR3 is TGTGCCAGCCATTCGACAGGGGTTAGCAATCAGCCCCAGCATTTT. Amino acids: CASHSTGVSNQPQHF. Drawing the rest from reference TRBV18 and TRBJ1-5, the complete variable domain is NAGVMQNPRHLVRRRGQEARLRCSPMKGHSHVYWYRQLPEEGLKFMVYLQKENIIDESGMPKERFSAEFPKEGPSILRIQQVVRGDSAAYFCASHSTGVSNQPQHFGDGTRLSIL.

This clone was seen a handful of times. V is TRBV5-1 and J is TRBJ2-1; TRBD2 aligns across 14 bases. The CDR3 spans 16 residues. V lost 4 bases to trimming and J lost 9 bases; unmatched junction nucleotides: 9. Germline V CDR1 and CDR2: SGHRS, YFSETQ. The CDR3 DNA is TGCGCCAGCAGCACCAGGACTAGCGGGAGGTCTGGTGAGCAGTTCTTC. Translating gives CASSTRTSGRSGEQFF.

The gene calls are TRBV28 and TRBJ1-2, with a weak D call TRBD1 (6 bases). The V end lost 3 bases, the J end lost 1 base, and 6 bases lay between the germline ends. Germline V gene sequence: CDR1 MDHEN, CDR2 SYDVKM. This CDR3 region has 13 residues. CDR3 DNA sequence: TGTGCCAGCAGTTTGGACAGTAACTATGGCTACACCTTC. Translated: CASSLDSNYGYTF.

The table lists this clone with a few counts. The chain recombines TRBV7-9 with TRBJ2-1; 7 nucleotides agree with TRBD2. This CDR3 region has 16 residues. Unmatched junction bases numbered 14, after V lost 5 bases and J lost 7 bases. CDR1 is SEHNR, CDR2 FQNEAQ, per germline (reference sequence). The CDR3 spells CASSRGSGSLGNEQFF. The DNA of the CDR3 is TGTGCCAGCAGCCGGGGTAGCGGGTCCCTCGGGAATGAGCAGTTCTTC.

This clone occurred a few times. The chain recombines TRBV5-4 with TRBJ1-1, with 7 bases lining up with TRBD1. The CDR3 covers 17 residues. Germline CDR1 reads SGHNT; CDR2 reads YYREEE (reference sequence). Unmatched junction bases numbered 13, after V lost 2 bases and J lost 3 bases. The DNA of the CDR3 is TGTGCCAGCAGCTTACCTGGACAGGCGGAGAGGCACACTGAAGCTTTCTTT. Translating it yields CASSLPGQAERHTEAFF.

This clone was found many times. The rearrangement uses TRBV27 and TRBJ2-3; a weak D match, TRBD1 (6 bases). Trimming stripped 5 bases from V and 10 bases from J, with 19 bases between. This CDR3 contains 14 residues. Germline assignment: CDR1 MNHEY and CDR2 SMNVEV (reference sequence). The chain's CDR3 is CASSPSTGTLSQYF. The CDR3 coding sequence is TGTGCCAGCAGTCCGTCCACAGGGACCCTCTCGCAGTATTTT.

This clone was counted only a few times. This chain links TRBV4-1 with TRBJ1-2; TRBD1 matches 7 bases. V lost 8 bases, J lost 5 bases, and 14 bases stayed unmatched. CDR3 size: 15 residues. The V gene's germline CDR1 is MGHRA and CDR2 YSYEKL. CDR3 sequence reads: CASGPRTGLEYGYTF. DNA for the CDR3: TGCGCCAGCGGCCCCAGGACAGGACTTGAGTATGGCTACACCTTC.

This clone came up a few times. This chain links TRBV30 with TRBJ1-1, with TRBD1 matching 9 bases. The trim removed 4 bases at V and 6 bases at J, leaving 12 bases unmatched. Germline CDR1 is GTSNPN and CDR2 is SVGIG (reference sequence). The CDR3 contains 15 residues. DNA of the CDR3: TGTGCCTGGAAAAAGCGGGACAGGGAGGATTCTGAAGCTTTCTTT. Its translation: CAWKKRDREDSEAFF.

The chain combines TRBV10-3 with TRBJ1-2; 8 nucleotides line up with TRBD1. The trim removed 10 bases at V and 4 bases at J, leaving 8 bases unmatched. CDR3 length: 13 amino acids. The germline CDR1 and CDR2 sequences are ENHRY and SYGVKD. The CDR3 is CANRQGRSYGYTF. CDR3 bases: TGTGCCAACCGACAGGGGAGAAGCTATGGCTACACCTTC.

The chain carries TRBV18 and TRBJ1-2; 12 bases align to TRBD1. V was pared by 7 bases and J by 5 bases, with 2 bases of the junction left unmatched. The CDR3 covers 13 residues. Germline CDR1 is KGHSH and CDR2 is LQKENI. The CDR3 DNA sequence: TGTGCCAGCTGGGGACAGGGGGCGTATGGCTACACCTTC. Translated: CASWGQGAYGYTF.